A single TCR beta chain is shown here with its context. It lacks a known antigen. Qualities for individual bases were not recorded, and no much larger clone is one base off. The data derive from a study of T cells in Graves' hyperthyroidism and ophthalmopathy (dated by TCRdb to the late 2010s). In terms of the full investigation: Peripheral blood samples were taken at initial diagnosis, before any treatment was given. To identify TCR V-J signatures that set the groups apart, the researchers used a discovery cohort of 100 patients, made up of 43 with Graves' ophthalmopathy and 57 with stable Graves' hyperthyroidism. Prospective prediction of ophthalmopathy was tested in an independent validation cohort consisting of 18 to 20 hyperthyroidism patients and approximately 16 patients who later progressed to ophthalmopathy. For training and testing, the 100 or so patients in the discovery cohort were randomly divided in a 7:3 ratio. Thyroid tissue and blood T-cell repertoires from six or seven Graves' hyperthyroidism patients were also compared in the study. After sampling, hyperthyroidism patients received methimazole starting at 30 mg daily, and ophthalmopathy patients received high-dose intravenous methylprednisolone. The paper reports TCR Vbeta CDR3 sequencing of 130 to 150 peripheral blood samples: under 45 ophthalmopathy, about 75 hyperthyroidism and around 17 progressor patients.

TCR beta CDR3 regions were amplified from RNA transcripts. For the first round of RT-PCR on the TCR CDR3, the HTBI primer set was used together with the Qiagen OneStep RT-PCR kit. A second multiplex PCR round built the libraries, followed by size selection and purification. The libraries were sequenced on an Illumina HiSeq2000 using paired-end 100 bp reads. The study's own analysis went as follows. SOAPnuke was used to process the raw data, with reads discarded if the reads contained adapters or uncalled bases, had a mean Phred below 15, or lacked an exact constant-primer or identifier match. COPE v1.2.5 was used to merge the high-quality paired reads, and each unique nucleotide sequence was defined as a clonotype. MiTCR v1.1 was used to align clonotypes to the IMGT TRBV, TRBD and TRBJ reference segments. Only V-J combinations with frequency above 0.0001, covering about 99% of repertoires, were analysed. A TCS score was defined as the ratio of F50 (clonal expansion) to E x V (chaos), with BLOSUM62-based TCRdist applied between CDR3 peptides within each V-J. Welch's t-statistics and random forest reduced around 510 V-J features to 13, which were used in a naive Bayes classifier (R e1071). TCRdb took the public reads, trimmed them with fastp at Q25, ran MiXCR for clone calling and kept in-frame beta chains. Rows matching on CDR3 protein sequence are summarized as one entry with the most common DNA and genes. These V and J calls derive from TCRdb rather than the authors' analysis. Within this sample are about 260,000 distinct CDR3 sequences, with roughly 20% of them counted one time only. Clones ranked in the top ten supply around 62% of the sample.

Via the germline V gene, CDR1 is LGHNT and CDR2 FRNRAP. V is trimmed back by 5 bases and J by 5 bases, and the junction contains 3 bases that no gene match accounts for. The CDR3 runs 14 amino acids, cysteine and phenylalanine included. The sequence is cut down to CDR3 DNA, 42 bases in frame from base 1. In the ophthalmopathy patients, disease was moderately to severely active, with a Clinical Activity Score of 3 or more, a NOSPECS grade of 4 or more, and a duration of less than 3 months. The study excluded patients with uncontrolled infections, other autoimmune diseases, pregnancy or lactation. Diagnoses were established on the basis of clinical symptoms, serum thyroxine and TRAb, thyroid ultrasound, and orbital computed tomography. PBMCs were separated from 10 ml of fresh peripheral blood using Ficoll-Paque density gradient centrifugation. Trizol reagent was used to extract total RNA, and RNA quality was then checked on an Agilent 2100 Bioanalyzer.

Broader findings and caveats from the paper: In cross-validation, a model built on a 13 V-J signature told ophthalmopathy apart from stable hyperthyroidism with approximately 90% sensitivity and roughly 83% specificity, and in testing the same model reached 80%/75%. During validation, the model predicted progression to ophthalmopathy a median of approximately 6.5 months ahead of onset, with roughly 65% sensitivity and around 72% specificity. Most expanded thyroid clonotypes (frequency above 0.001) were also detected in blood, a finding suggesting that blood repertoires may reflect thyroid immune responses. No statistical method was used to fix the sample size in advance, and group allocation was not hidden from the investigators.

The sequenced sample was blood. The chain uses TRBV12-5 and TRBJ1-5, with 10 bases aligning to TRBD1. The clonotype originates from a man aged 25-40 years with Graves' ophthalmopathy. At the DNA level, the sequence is TGTGCTAGTGGTAGAGGGACAGGGGATCAGCCCCAGCATTTT. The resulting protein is CASGRGTGDQPQHF.